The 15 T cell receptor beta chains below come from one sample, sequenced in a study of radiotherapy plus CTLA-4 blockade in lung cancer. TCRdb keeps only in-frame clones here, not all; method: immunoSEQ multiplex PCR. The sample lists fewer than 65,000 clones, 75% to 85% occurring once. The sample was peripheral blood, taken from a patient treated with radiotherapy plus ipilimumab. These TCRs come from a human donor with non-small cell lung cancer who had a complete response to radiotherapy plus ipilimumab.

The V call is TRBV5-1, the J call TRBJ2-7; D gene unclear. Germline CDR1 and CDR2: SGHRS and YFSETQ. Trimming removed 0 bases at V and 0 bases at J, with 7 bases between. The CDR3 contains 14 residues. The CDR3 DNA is TGCGCCAGCAGCTTGGGACACCTCTCCTACGAGCAGTACTTC. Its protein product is CASSLGHLSYEQYF.

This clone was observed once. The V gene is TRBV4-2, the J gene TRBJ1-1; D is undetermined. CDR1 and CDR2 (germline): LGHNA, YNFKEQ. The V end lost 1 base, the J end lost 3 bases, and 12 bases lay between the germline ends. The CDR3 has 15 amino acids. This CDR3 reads CASSQGALLYTEAFF. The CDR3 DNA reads TGTGCCAGCAGCCAAGGGGCCCTACTGTACACTGAAGCTTTCTTT.

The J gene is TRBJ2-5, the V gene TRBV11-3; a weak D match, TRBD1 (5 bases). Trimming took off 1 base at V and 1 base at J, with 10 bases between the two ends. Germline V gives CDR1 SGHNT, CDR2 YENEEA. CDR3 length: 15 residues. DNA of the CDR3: TGTGCCAGCAGCTTAGTAGGGGCACCCCAAGAGACCCAGTACTTC. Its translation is CASSLVGAPQETQYF.

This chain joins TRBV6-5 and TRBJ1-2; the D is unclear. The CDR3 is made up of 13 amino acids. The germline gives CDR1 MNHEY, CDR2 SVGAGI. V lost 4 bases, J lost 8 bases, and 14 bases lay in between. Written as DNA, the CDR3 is TGTGCCAGCAGTTCTTCTCTTGCGGGAGGCTACACCTTC. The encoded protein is CASSSSLAGGYTF.

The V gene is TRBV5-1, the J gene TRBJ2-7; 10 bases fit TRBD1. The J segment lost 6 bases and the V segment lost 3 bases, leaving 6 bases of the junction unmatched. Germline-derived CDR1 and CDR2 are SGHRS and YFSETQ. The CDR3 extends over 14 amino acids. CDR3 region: CASSSRDRGSEQYF. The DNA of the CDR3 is TGCGCCAGCAGCTCTAGGGACAGGGGCTCCGAGCAGTACTTC.

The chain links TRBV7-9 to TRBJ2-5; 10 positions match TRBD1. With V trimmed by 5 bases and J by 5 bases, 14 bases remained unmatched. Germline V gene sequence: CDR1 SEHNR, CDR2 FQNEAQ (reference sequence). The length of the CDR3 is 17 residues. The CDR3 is CASSPPTGGPIWETQYF. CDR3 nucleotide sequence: TGTGCCAGCAGCCCCCCGACAGGGGGCCCAATTTGGGAGACCCAGTACTTC.

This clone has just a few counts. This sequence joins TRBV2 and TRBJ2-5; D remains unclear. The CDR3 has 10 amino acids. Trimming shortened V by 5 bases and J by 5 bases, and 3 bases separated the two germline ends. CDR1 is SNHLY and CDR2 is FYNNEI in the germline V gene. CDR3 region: CASSYETQYF. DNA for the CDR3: TGTGCCAGCAGTTATGAGACCCAGTACTTC.

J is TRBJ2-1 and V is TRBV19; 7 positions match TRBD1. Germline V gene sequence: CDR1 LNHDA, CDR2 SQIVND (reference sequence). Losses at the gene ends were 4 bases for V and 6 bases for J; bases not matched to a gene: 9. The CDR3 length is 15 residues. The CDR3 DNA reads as TGTGCCAGTAGTAGTCGGGACAGCCAATCCAATGAGCAGTTCTTC. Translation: CASSSRDSQSNEQFF.

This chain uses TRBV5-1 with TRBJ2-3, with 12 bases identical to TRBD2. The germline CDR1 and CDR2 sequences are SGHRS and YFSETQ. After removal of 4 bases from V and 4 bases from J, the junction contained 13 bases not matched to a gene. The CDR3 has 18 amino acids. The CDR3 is CASSRDGGTSGYPDTQYF. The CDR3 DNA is TGCGCCAGCAGCCGGGACGGCGGGACTAGCGGGTATCCAGATACGCAGTATTTT.

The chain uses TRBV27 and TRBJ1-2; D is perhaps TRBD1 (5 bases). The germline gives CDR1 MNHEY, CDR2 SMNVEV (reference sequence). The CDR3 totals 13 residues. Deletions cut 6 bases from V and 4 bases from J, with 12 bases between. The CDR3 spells CASRFQGRYGYTF. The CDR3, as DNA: TGTGCCAGCAGGTTTCAGGGTCGCTATGGCTACACCTTC.

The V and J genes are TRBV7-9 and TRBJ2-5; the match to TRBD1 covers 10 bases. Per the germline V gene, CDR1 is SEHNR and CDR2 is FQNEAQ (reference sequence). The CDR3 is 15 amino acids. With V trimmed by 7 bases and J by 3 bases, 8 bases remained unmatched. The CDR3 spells CASTADRGFKETQYF. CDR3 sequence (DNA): TGTGCCAGCACCGCGGACAGGGGGTTCAAAGAGACCCAGTACTTC.

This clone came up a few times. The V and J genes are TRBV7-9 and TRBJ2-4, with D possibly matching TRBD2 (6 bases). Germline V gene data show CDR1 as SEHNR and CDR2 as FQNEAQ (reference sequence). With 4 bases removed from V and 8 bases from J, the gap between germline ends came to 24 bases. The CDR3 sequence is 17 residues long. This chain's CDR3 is CASSSPMRTRGFDIQYF. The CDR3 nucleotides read TGTGCCAGCAGCTCGCCCATGAGGACGCGGGGATTCGACATTCAGTACTTC.

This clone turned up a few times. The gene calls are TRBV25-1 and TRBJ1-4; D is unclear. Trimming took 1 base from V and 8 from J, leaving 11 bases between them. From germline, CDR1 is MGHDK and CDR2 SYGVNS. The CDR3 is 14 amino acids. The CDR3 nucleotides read TGTGCCAGCAGTGAATCGAACCAAGCGGAAAAACTGTTTTTT. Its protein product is CASSESNQAEKLFF.

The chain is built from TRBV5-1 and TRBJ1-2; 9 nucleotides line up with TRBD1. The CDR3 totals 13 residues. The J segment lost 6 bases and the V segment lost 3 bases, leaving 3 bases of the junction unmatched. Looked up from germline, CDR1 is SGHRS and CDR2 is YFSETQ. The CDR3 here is CASSSGQGHGYTF. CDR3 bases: TGCGCCAGCAGCTCGGGACAGGGACATGGCTACACCTTC.

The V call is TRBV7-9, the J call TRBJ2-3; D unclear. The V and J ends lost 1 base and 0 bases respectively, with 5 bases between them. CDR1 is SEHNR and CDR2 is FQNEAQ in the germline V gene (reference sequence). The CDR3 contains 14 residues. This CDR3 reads CASSLGQSTDTQYF. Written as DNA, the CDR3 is TGTGCCAGCAGCTTAGGACAAAGCACAGATACGCAGTATTTT.